This T cell receptor beta chain came from a study of naive and memory T cell subsets (dated by TCRdb to about 2017). Turning to the overall study: An open-source, UMI-based TCR alpha and beta sequencing pipeline was applied to sorted naive and memory peripheral blood T cell subsets. IgG serology results and the functional CMV T cell responses were in complete agreement. RNA was DNase-treated and reverse transcribed with TCR constant-region primers, mostly using SuperScript III.

The CDR3, cysteine through phenylalanine, is 14 amino acids long. Only the CDR3 part of the read is kept: 42 bases, read in frame from the first base. The CDR1 and CDR2 encoded by the germline V gene are SGHNT and YENEEA. The trim is 3 bases for V and 7 bases for J, with a gap of 16 bases between the germline ends. TCR alpha and beta chain libraries were amplified separately from the second PCR step onward. To determine each donor's CMV status, fresh PBMCs were stimulated overnight with CMV viral lysate, and IFNgamma production from CD4+ T cells was then assessed. CD4 T cells were positively selected with Miltenyi beads, followed by positive selection of CD8 T cells from the CD4-negative fraction. After staining for CD3, CD4, CD8, CD45RA, CD27 and a live/dead dye, cells were sorted on a BD Aria II into four subsets based on CD45RA and CD27. Effector memory cells were sorted as CD45RA-CD27-, whereas EMRA cells were sorted as CD45RA+CD27-. A few healthy volunteers provided blood, and each donor's sample was split into CD4 and CD8 T cells and then further divided into four differentiation subsets. Approximately 0.13 L of peripheral blood was drawn per donor, and PBMC were isolated by Ficoll-Paque PLUS density-gradient centrifugation. Sorted cells were lysed in RLT buffer, after which RNA was extracted using a Qiagen RNeasy kit and stored at -80 degrees C.

General conclusions and limits of the study: The repertoire findings for the naive and memory subsets could not be validated, as no ground truth was available. Each clonotype was defined as a single alpha or beta chain sequence rather than as a paired alpha/beta receptor. RNA-based TCR counts may be influenced by expression changes linked to T cell activation and differentiation. Following error correction, more than 90% of naive TCR sequences occurred only once, which made naive abundance distributions much steeper than those of memory subsets. Gini index rose and Shannon and inverse Simpson diversity fell from naive through CM, EM and EMRA in both CD4 and CD8 cells. The abundance of TCRs followed a power law with an exponent that differed between naive and memory subsets yet stayed consistent across the three individuals.

Regarding this clonotype: Its target antigen remains unknown. No clone much larger than this one lies a single base away; base qualities are absent.

Receptor libraries were prepared by UMI-ligation and nested PCR. The beta constant-region primer consisted of an equimolar mixture of two oligonucleotides that together covered TRBC1 and TRBC2. A single-stranded oligonucleotide bearing the SP2 primer plus a 12-nucleotide UMI was ligated onto the 3' end of the cDNA by T4 RNA ligase 1. Four rounds of PCR, combining the SP2 primer with nested alpha and beta constant-region primers, were used to amplify the ligated cDNA. Incubation of the ligation reaction lasted roughly 19-24 hours at 16 degrees C. To avoid over-amplification, PCR2 was usually performed as a SYBR Green qPCR and halted once a predetermined threshold was reached. All purifications after the first were performed with Agencourt AMPure XP magnetic beads. Library quantification was done by Qubit, followed by a TapeStation check on which the main peak was expected at around 650 bp. Pooled libraries were sequenced on an Illumina MiSeq using v2 2x251 paired-end kits, and typically roughly 0.85-2.3 million reads were obtained per sample. Each sample's library went into the pool at around 4 nM, and roughly 5-8% PhiX was added to help with cluster recognition. The study's processing was this. Using tag matching that tolerated one base-pair mismatch, Decombinator assigned V and J genes to FASTQ reads that had been processed by Demultiplexor. By using UMIs, Collapsinator corrected both sequencing errors and the frequency errors caused by PCR heterogeneity. TCRs were translated and CDR3s were extracted from the conserved cysteine to the FGXG phenylalanine by CDR3Translator, with non-productive sequences being flagged. Gini, Shannon entropy and inverse Simpson indices were calculated on repertoires subsampled to equal numbers of UMI-defined TCRs. Clonotype abundance distributions were fitted to a power law by maximum likelihood within the linear range. For one naive CD8 sample, the pipeline and MIGEC produced similar UMI counts, unique TCR numbers and clonal distributions. Repertoires were searched for approximately 7,000 CMV-associated CDR3 sequences compiled from VDJdb and a published dataset. TCRdb's own reprocessing of the public reads used fastp at Q25 and MiXCR and kept productive beta chains. Under each unique CDR3 protein, matching rows form one entry showing the most common genes and DNA. What appears here as the V and J calls and clone size reflects TCRdb's work, not the paper's. The sample table holds fewer than 40,000 distinct CDR3 sequences, of which 10% to 15% were seen once. The ten largest clones add up to roughly 21% of the sample.

The material sequenced was effector memory CD4+ T cells from blood. The sample's cell subset or site, from its label and the paper: effector memory, CD45RA- CD27-. The chain is made from TRBV11-3 and TRBJ2-7, with TRBD1 as a weak D call on 6 bases. This receptor was taken from a human donor in good health. The CDR3 protein: CASSFGDGQHEQYF. The DNA is as follows: TGTGCCAGCAGCTTCGGGGACGGACAGCATGAGCAGTACTTC.